The 8 T cell receptor beta chains given below trace back to one sample, sequenced in a study of cytomegalovirus exposure and HLA in healthy donors. This PCR relied on a set of 60 Vbeta primers and 13 Jbeta primers. The protocol was immunoSEQ multiplex PCR, while the TCRdb copy is restricted to in-frame clones and leaves out a portion. The ten most abundant clones cover 0.8% to 1% of a sample with 140,000 or so clones. The sample was PBMCs. The source is a male donor in good health and CMV-seronegative.

The chain combines TRBV20-1 with TRBJ1-1; D not certain. V was trimmed by 1 base and J by 6 bases, leaving 6 bases between them. The length of the CDR3 is 11 residues. Germline loops: CDR1 DFQATT, CDR2 SNEGSKA (reference sequence). In DNA, the CDR3 is TGCAGTGCTAGAGGGCGGGCTGAAGCTTTCTTT. It is translated as CSARGRAEAFF.

V and J are TRBV5-1 and TRBJ1-2; 9 positions agree with TRBD1. Germline V gives CDR1 SGHRS, CDR2 YFSETQ. Trimming took 7 bases from V and 5 from J; bases not matched to a gene: 18. The CDR3 sequence is 17 residues long. CDR3 amino acids: CASGLQGAIFSQYGYTF. The CDR3 region has the DNA TGCGCCAGCGGTTTACAGGGGGCGATTTTCTCCCAATATGGCTACACCTTC. Full variable domain (missing parts from reference TRBV5-1 and TRBJ1-2): KAGVTQTPRYLIKTRGQQVTLSCSPISGHRSVSWYQQTPGQGLQFLFEYFSETQRNKGNFPGRFSGRQFSNSRSEMNVSTLELGDSALYLCASGLQGAIFSQYGYTFGSGTRLTVV.

The rearrangement links TRBV7-9 to TRBJ2-5, with TRBD1 identical over 7 bases. The V gene end was trimmed by 5 bases and the J gene end by 2 bases; junction bases not matched to a gene: 5. This CDR3 is 14 amino acids long. The V gene's germline CDR1 is SEHNR and CDR2 FQNEAQ (reference sequence). CDR3 nucleotides: TGTGCCAGCAGCACCGGGACAGCACAAGAGACCCAGTACTTC. Translated, it gives CASSTGTAQETQYF.

This chain uses TRBV30 with TRBJ2-7; 7 nucleotides align to TRBD1. The CDR3 sequence is 16 residues long. CDR1 and CDR2 from the germline V gene are GTSNPN and SVGIG (reference sequence). V lost 2 bases, J lost 2 bases, and 12 bases stayed unmatched. The CDR3 is CAWSTGWGQYTYEQYF. CDR3 DNA sequence: TGTGCCTGGAGTACAGGGTGGGGACAGTACACCTACGAGCAGTACTTC.

The rearrangement uses TRBV13 and TRBJ1-1; tentatively, D is TRBD1 (5 bases). V was trimmed by 2 bases and J by 4 bases, leaving 11 bases between them. CDR3 length: 14 residues. Germline V gives CDR1 PRHDT, CDR2 FYEKMQ (reference sequence). CDR3 nucleotide sequence: TGTGCCAGCAGCTTAAATCAGCAGGGCACTGAAGCTTTCTTT. As protein: CASSLNQQGTEAFF. Full variable domain (rest looked up from reference TRBV13 and TRBJ1-1): AAGVIQSPRHLIKEKRETATLKCYPIPRHDTVYWYQQGPGQDPQFLISFYEKMQSDKGSIPDRFSAQQFSDYHSELNMSSLELGDSALYFCASSLNQQGTEAFFGQGTRLTVV.

V is TRBV18 and J is TRBJ2-5; D may be TRBD2 (6 bases). The germline V and J ends were trimmed by 6 bases and 5 bases, with 22 bases remaining between them. The CDR3 is 16 amino acids. CDR1 and CDR2 from the germline V gene are KGHSH and LQKENI. The CDR3 sequence is CASSPLRSGVGETQYF. The CDR3 DNA reads TGTGCCAGCTCGCCTCTTCGGTCGGGAGTAGGGGAGACCCAGTACTTC. The whole variable domain, filled in from reference TRBV18 and TRBJ2-5, reads NAGVMQNPRHLVRRRGQEARLRCSPMKGHSHVYWYRQLPEEGLKFMVYLQKENIIDESGMPKERFSAEFPKEGPSILRIQQVVRGDSAAYFCASSPLRSGVGETQYFGPGTRLLVL.

V usage is TRBV15 and J usage is TRBJ2-4; D might be TRBD2 (5 bases). Looked up from germline, CDR1 is LNHNV and CDR2 is YYDKDF (reference sequence). This CDR3 has 18 residues. V gave up 0 bases and J gave up 6 bases, with 21 bases separating them. The DNA of the CDR3 is TGTGCCACCAGCAGAGATCTCCCTCTTTCCTTTCGGGGAAACATTCAGTACTTC. Encoded protein: CATSRDLPLSFRGNIQYF.

This sequence joins TRBV5-1 and TRBJ1-5; TRBD1 matches 7 bases. This CDR3 has 15 residues. The junction had 11 bases not matched to a gene; V was cut back by 4 bases and J by 7 bases. Germline V lookup: CDR1 SGHRS, CDR2 YFSETQ. In nucleotides, the CDR3 is TGCGCCAGCAGCCCTGACGGCAGGGGGAGCCAGCCCCAGCATTTT. Amino acids: CASSPDGRGSQPQHF.